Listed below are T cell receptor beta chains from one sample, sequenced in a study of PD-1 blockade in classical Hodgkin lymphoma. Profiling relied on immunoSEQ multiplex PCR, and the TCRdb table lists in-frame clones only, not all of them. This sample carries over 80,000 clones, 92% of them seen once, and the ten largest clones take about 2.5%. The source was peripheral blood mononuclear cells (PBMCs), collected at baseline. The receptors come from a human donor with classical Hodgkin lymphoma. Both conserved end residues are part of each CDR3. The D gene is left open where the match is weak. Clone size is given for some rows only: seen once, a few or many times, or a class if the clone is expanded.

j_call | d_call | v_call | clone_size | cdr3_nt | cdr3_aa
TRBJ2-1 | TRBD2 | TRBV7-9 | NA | TGTGCCAGCAGCCCCGGGACTAGCGGGAGAAGGAATGAGCAGTTCTTC | CASSPGTSGRRNEQFF
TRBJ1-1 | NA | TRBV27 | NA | TGTGCCAGCAGTTTAATCGGGGAGACTGAAGCTTTCTTT | CASSLIGETEAFF
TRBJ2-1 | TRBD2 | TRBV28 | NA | TGTGCCAGCAGTTTCCTTTCTAGCGGGAGGGGGCAGTTCTTC | CASSFLSSGRGQFF
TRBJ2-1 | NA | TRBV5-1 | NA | TGCGCCAGCAGCTTTGACAGGTTGCGGAACAATGAGCAGTTCTTC | CASSFDRLRNNEQFF
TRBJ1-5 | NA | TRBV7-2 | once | TGTGCCAGCAGCCCATACAGCACAAGCAATCAGCCCCAGCATTTT | CASSPYSTSNQPQHF
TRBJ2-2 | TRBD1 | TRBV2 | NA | TGTGCCAGCAGTGGTGACAGGGGTAGAACCGGGGAGCTGTTTTTT | CASSGDRGRTGELFF
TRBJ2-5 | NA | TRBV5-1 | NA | TGCGCCAGCAGCTTAGGCGGGGCCCGTCAAGAGACCCAGTACTTC | CASSLGGARQETQYF
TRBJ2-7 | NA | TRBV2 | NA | TGTGCCAGCAGTGAAATTTGGCCCGGGAAAGAGTACGAGCAGTACTTC | CASSEIWPGKEYEQYF
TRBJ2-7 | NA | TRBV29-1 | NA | TGCAGCGTTGATGGACCGGGCCGCGACCGCTCCTACGAGCAGTACTTC | CSVDGPGRDRSYEQYF
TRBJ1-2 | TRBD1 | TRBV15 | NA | TGTGCCACCAGCAGGACAGGGTTCGCGGACTATGGCTACACCTTC | CATSRTGFADYGYTF
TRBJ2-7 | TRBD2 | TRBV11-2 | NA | TGTGCCAGCAGCTTAGTTCGGGGGAGGGCCTACGAGCAGTACTTC | CASSLVRGRAYEQYF
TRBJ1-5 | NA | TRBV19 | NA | TGTGCCAGTCGACAGCTCCTGGGGGGCAATCAGCCCCAGCATTTT | CASRQLLGGNQPQHF
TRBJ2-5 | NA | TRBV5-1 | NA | TGCGCCAGCAGCCCCCAGGGGACGCAGACCCAGTACTTC | CASSPQGTQTQYF
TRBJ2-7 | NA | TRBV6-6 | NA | TGTGCCAGCAGTCCCATTTTCGACGAGCAGTACTTC | CASSPIFDEQYF
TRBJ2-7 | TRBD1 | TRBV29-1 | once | TGCAGCGTTGAGGGACAGGGGGCCGGCTCCTACGAGCAGTACTTC | CSVEGQGAGSYEQYF
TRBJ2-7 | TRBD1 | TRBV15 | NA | TGTGCCACCAGCAGAGATGGTTCCGGGACAGGGTACTTC | CATSRDGSGTGYF
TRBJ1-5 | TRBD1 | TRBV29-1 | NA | TGCAGCGTCGGGACAGGGTCGGGAAATCAGCCCCAGCATTTT | CSVGTGSGNQPQHF
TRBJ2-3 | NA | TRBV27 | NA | TGTGCCAGCAGTTCCGGGACTCATCCCACAGATACGCAGTATTTT | CASSSGTHPTDTQYF
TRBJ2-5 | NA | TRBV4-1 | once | TGCGCCAGCAGCCAGGGGCGGGGTAAGCAAGAGACCCAGTACTTC | CASSQGRGKQETQYF
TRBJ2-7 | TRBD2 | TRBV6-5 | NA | TGTGCCAGCAGTTTCTACTACGGGACTAGCAGCTACGAGCAGTACTTC | CASSFYYGTSSYEQYF
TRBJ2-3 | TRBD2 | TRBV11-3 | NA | TGTGCCAGCAGCTTAGGCCCGGGGGGGTCAGATACGCAGTATTTT | CASSLGPGGSDTQYF
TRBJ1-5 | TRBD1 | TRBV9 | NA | TGTGCCAGCAGCGTATCTAGGGGGCCCCAGCCCCAGCATTTT | CASSVSRGPQPQHF
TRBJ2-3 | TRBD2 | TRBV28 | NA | TGTGCCAGCAGTCTTAATCTTCGACTAGCGGAAAGCACAGATACGCAGTATTTT | CASSLNLRLAESTDTQYF
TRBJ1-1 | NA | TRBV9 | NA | TGTGCCAGCAGCGTAGTAGAAGCTGAAGCTTTCTTT | CASSVVEAEAFF
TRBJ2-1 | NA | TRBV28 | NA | TGTGCCAGCAGTTTACGAGCGTTACCTAGTGGTGAGCAGTTCTTC | CASSLRALPSGEQFF
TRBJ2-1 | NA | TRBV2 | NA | TGTGCCAGCAGTGAAGAAGGGGCGGGGACCTACAATGAGCAGTTCTTC | CASSEEGAGTYNEQFF
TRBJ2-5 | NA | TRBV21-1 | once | TGTGCCAGCAGCGACAACCAGAAGACCCAGTACTTC | CASSDNQKTQYF
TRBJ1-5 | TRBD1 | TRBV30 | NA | TGTGCCTGGAGTAGACAGGGGAATCAGCCCCAGCATTTT | CAWSRQGNQPQHF
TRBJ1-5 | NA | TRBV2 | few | TGTGCCAGCGGGCGGCAGGGTAATCAGCCCCAGCATTTT | CASGRQGNQPQHF
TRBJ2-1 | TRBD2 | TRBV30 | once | TGTGCCTGGAGCGCTGCCCCAGGACTAGCGGGATTGGGTGAGCAGTTCTTC | CAWSAAPGLAGLGEQFF
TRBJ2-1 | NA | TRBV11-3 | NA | TGTGCCAGCAGCTTTTTCGCGTGGATGTCCTACAATGAGCAGTTCTTC | CASSFFAWMSYNEQFF
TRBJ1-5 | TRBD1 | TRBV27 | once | TGTGCCAGCAGTCCTCGGACAGGGGGATATAGCAATCAGCCCCAGCATTTT | CASSPRTGGYSNQPQHF
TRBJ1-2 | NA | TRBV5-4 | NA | TGTGCCAGCAGCTTGGGGGACGGCTACTATGGCTACACCTTC | CASSLGDGYYGYTF
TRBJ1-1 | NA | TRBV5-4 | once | TGTGCCAGCACCGGGGGGGGTCAAGGACGTGAAGCTTTCTTT | CASTGGGQGREAFF
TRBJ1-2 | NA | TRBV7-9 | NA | TGTGCCAGCAGCTTTTCCTCGACGGCTAACTATGGCTACACCTTC | CASSFSSTANYGYTF
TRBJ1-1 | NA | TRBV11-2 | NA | TGTGCCAGCAGCTTAGACACTCAAGCTTTCTTT | CASSLDTQAFF
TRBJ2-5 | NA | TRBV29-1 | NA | TGCAGCGTTGGGGCAGAAGAGACCCAGTACTTC | CSVGAEETQYF
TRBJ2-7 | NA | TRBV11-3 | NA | TGTGCCAGCAGCTTAGAAGCCGACTACGAGCAGTACTTC | CASSLEADYEQYF
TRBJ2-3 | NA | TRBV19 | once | TGTGCCAGTAGTAGGGACACGACTAGCACAGATACGCAGTATTTT | CASSRDTTSTDTQYF
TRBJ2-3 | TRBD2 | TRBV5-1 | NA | TGCGCCAGCAGCTTCCTGGGCGGGAGGGCCGCAGATACGCAGTATTTT | CASSFLGGRAADTQYF
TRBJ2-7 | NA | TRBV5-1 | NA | TGCGCCAGCAGCTTCACGATAAGCTCCTACGAGCAGTACTTC | CASSFTISSYEQYF
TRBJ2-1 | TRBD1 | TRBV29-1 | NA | TGCAGCGTTGGGGGTATTCGGACAGGGGAGAATGAGCAGTTCTTC | CSVGGIRTGENEQFF
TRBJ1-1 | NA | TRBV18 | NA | TGTGCCAGCTCACCACTTAGACAAAAGAACACTGAAGCTTTCTTT | CASSPLRQKNTEAFF
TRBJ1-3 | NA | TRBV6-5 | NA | TGTGCCAGCAATCCGAGCTCTGGAAACACCATATATTTT | CASNPSSGNTIYF
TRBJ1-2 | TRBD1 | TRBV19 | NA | TGTGCCAGTACCATAAGGAACAGGGGGTATGGCTACACCTTC | CASTIRNRGYGYTF
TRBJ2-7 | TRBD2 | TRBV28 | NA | TGTGCCAGCCGCTGGGCGGGAGGTGTGGGATACGAGCAGTACTTC | CASRWAGGVGYEQYF
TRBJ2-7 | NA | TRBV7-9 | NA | TGTGCCAGCAGCTTAGGAGTTGACTACGAGCAGTACTTC | CASSLGVDYEQYF
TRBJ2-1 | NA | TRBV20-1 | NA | TGCAGTGTCAGATTGTCTCACGAGCAGTTCTTC | CSVRLSHEQFF
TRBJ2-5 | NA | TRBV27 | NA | TGTGCCAGCAGCCCCAGGACTCCCCAGGAGGGGACCCAGTACTTC | CASSPRTPQEGTQYF
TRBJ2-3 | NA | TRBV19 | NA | TGTGCCAGTACCCCATTTTATGAGAGCACAGATACGCAGTATTTT | CASTPFYESTDTQYF
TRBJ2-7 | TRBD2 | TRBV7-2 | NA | TGTGCCAGCAGAAGACTAGCGGGAGGAGCGTACGAGCAGTACTTC | CASRRLAGGAYEQYF
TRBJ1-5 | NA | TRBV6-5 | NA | TGTGCCAGCAGTTATTCTGGGGCAGAAAGCAATCAGCCCCAGCATTTT | CASSYSGAESNQPQHF
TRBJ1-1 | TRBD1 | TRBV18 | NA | TGTGCCAGCTCACCCGAGGACAGGGTGAACACTGAAGCTTTCTTT | CASSPEDRVNTEAFF
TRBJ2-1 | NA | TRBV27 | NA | TGTGCCAGCAGTGATGCAGGGAACAATGAGCAGTTCTTC | CASSDAGNNEQFF
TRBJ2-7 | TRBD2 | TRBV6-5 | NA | TGTGCCAGCAGTTGGACTAGCGGCTCCTACGAGCAGTACTTC | CASSWTSGSYEQYF
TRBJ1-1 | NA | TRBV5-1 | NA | TGCGCCAGCACCCAAGTCGGGGCCATCGGCACTGAAGCTTTCTTT | CASTQVGAIGTEAFF